The 22 T cell receptor gamma chains below were found in one sample sequenced in a study of γδ T cells in repeated Plasmodium falciparum infection (dated by TCRdb to the early 2020s). Receptors were amplified or captured by multiplex PCR. Sequencer: Illumina MiSeq. TCRdb reprocessed the public reads with the caller CATT; rows with the same DNA were merged afterwards. In this sample the table shows about 30,000 gamma-chain clones, over 1.1% of which occur a single time. The ten largest account for 15% to 20% of the sample. For bulk TCR repertoire analysis, Vgamma9/Vdelta2+ and Vdelta2-negative gammadelta T cell populations were isolated by flow sorting from peripheral blood mononuclear cells. The specimen sequenced was gamma-delta T cells from blood. The source of these receptors is a pool of human donors (malaria-infected and uninfected, not separated).

This clone was seen only a few times. TCRdb pairs this DNA with a much larger clone's protein that differs at residue 3, likely a read error; the protein shown was translated from the DNA. Additional DNA sequences in this sample encode the identical CDR3. The DNA of the CDR3 is TGTGCCCCCTGGGACGGGCCTTGCTATAAGAAACTCTTT. This codes for CAPWDGPCYKKLF. The J gene is TRGJ1 or TRGJ2, the V gene TRGV2. Germline matching of the DNA provided the J gene here, since TCRdb leaves it blank. Germline CDR1 is EGSNGY and CDR2 is YDSYNSKV. The CDR3 has 13 residues.

This clone was seen at least ten times. This probably arose from a read error, given a far larger clone one base away. The same CDR3 can be traced to other DNA sequences in this sample. V gene TRGV9 combines with J gene TRGJ1 or TRGJ2. The germline gives CDR1 GITISATS, CDR2 ISYDGTV (reference sequence). The CDR3 extends over 13 amino acids. The CDR3 DNA is TGTGCCCTGTGGGAGGTGCAAGGGCGAAAGAAACTCTTT. Amino acid sequence: CALWEVQGRKKLF.

This clone was seen only a few times. TCRdb records a much larger clone's protein for this DNA, with a difference at residues 8 and 9 that likely arises from a read error; the protein given is the translation of the DNA. The chain couples TRGV2 to TRGJ1 or TRGJ2. TCRdb is silent on the J gene; assignment here came from matching the DNA to germline. With 4 bases clipped from V and 9 bases from J, the junction kept 12 bases outside the gene matches. Germline V gene data show CDR1 as EGSNGY and CDR2 as YDSYNSKV. The CDR3 length is 13 residues. CDR3 sequence (DNA): TGTGCCACCTGGGAGGGGAGGCGTTTTAAGAAACTCTTT. Its protein product is CATWEGRRFKKLF.

There are a few counts of this clone. The translation of this DNA and the TCRdb protein of a much larger clone differ at residue 11, probably owing to a read error; the protein shown here is translated from the DNA. The V gene corresponds to TRGV9; no J gene was called. The CDR3 consists of 13 residues. Germline-derived CDR1 and CDR2 are GITISATS and ISYDGTV (reference sequence). CDR3 amino acids: CALWEVSGWFEIF. The CDR3 DNA follows: TGTGCCTTGTGGGAGGTCTCTGGTTGGTTCGAGATATTT.

Comments on this clone: TCRdb pairs this DNA with a much larger clone's protein that differs at residue 10, likely a read error; the protein shown was translated from the DNA. The DNA for the CDR3 is TGTGCCTTGTGGGAGGTGGGTACGCAAAAGTTGGGCAAAAAAATCAAGGTATTT. Protein: CALWEVGTQKLGKKIKVF. V is TRGV9 and J is TRGJP. Because TCRdb records no J gene, it was assigned here through a match of the DNA to germline. This CDR3 contains 18 residues. CDR1 and CDR2 from the germline V gene are GITISATS and ISYDGTV (reference sequence).

There are many counts of this clone. TCRdb pairs this DNA with a much larger clone's protein that differs at residue 5, likely a read error; the protein shown was translated from the DNA. The chain couples TRGV9 to TRGJ1 or TRGJ2. No J gene was available from TCRdb, and it was assigned here by a germline match of the DNA. CDR1 GITISATS and CDR2 ISYDGTV come from the germline V gene (reference sequence). This CDR3 region has 12 residues. The CDR3 bases are TGTGCCTTGTGGGTGGTGCCCTATAAGAAACTCTTT. This encodes CALWVVPYKKLF.

This clone was picked up a small number of times. Translating this DNA gives a protein that differs at residue 3 from the TCRdb one, which belongs to a much larger clone; a read error is likely, and the protein shown is this translation. CDR3 protein: CAAWDNKNYYKKLF. CDR3 in DNA: TGTGCCGCCTGGGACAACAAGAATTATTATAAGAAACTCTTT. This sequence joins TRGV8 and TRGJ1 or TRGJ2. TCRdb supplies no J gene; here it was assigned by aligning the nucleotide sequence to germline. The CDR3 totals 14 residues. CDR1 VENAVY and CDR2 YDSYNSRV come from the germline V gene.

This clone was seen a handful of times. Since a far larger clone is one base different, this is likely a read error. The genes are TRGV2 and TRGJ1 or TRGJ2. TCRdb does not report a J gene; here it was assigned by matching the DNA to germline references. The germline CDR1 and CDR2 sequences are EGSNGY and YDSYNSKV. V was pared by 2 bases and J by 8 bases, with 12 bases of the junction left unmatched. The CDR3 is made up of 14 amino acids. CDR3 sequence (DNA): TGTGCCACCTGGGACGACACTTCGTCTCATAAGAAACTCTTT. Translated, it gives CATWDDTSSHKKLF.

This clone was detected many times. TCRdb's listed protein matches a much larger clone and diverges from this DNA's translation at residue 3, likely through a read error; the protein shown comes from the DNA. The genes are TRGV5 and TRGJ1 or TRGJ2. This CDR3 region has 15 residues. The germline CDR1 and CDR2 sequences are VINAFY and YDVSNSKD. Here the CDR3 reads CAAWDRPGNYYKKLF. The CDR3 nucleotides are TGTGCCGCCTGGGACAGGCCGGGGAATTATTATAAGAAACTCTTT.

A few counts support this clone. A far larger clone is just one base off, so this is likely a read error. This sample includes further DNA sequences coding for the same CDR3. The V gene call reads TRGV2; no J gene was called. Germline CDR1 EGSNGY, CDR2 YDSYNSKV. The CDR3 is 11 amino acids. CDR3 sequence: CATWSDWIKTF. The DNA for the CDR3 is TGTGCCACCTGGAGTGATTGGATTAAGACGTTT.

This clone was picked up many times. A single base is all that separates this from a far larger clone, so a read error is likely. Other DNA sequences from this sample encode an identical CDR3 as well. J gene calling gave no result, while the V gene is TRGV8. CDR1 is VENAVY, CDR2 YDSYNSRV, per germline. The CDR3 contains 12 residues. CDR3 DNA sequence: TGTGCCACCTGGGATAGCGGATATAAGAAGCTCTTT. It specifies CATWDSGYKKLF.

This clone was counted many times. This DNA's translation differs at residue 7 from TCRdb's protein, which comes from a much larger clone; a read error is likely, and the protein shown is translated from the DNA. The chain links TRGV9 to TRGJ1 or TRGJ2. The J gene is absent in TCRdb and was assigned here via DNA matching to germline. CDR3 length: 11 residues. CDR1 GITISATS and CDR2 ISYDGTV come from the germline V gene (reference sequence). CDR3 in amino acids: CAFLNYCKKLF. As DNA, the CDR3 is TGTGCCTTCTTGAATTATTGTAAGAAACTCTTT.

Remarks on this clone: A single base is all that separates this from a far larger clone, so a read error is likely. This rearrangement joins TRGV9 to TRGJ1 or TRGJ2. With 2 bases clipped from V and 7 bases from J, the junction kept 8 bases outside the gene matches. CDR1 and CDR2 from the germline V gene are GITISATS and ISYDGTV (reference sequence). This CDR3 contains 13 residues. The DNA of the CDR3 is TGTGCCTTGTGGGAGGCTCCCCACTATAAGAAACTCTTT. This gives the protein CALWEAPHYKKLF.

The sample holds many counts of this clone. It is likely a read error: a sequence one base away is far more abundant. Distinct nucleotide sequences in the sample also encode this CDR3. V and J are TRGV9 and TRGJ1 or TRGJ2. Because TCRdb records no J gene, it was assigned here through a match of the DNA to germline. Germline CDR1 and CDR2: GITISATS and ISYDGTV (reference sequence). V shed 0 bases, J shed 4 bases, and the junction held 9 bases outside the gene matches. This CDR3 has 15 amino acids. CDR3 sequence (DNA): TGTGCCTTGTGGGAGGTGTCCATCCAGTATTATAAGAAACTCTTT. Protein: CALWEVSIQYYKKLF.

About this clone itself: TCRdb has a much larger clone's protein, which differs at residues 8 and 19 from the translation of this DNA, likely because of a read error; what is shown is the protein translated from the DNA. V and J are TRGV8 and TRGJ1 or TRGJ2. Germline V lookup: CDR1 VENAVY, CDR2 YDSYNSRV. This CDR3 is 21 amino acids long. This chain's CDR3 is CATWDTRSQGSPCEPYYKRLF. The CDR3 region has the DNA TGTGCCACCTGGGATACCCGGTCCCAAGGTTCACCTTGTGAACCCTATTATAAGAGACTCTTT.

The chain joins TRGV4 to TRGJ1 or TRGJ2. The J gene is absent in TCRdb and was assigned here via DNA matching to germline. V was pared by 2 bases and J by 3 bases, with 10 bases of the junction left unmatched. The germline CDR1 and CDR2 sequences are EGSTGY and YDSYTSSV. This CDR3 is built from 15 residues. The CDR3 coding sequence is TGTGCCACCTGGGATGAGTACCTTCCTTATTATAAGAAACTCTTT. This gives the protein CATWDEYLPYYKKLF.

In this sample, this clone turned up many times. Given a far larger clone just one base away, this is likely a sequencing read error. The same CDR3 can be traced to other DNA sequences in this sample. The J gene is TRGJP, the V gene TRGV9. Since TCRdb gives no J gene, matching the DNA to germline was used here to assign it. The CDR3 runs 16 residues. Germline V lookup: CDR1 GITISATS, CDR2 ISYDGTV (reference sequence). CDR3 sequence: CALWEDRELGKKIKVF. The CDR3 nucleotides read TGTGCCCTGTGGGAAGACCGTGAGTTGGGCAAAAAAATCAAGGTATTT.

This clone was recorded many times. TCRdb's protein, taken from a much larger clone, differs from this DNA's translation at residue 8, likely owing to a read error; the protein displayed comes from the DNA. J is TRGJ1 or TRGJ2 and V is TRGV4. The CDR3 extends over 14 amino acids. Germline V gives CDR1 EGSTGY, CDR2 YDSYTSSV. Losses at the gene ends were 0 bases for V and 5 bases for J; bases not matched to a gene: 7. The CDR3 DNA is TGTGCCACCTGGGATGGGCCATGCCATTATAAGAAACTCTTT. Protein sequence: CATWDGPCHYKKLF.

Note on this clone: A read error likely explains why the TCRdb protein, taken from a much larger clone, differs from this DNA's translation at residue 4; the protein shown is translated from the DNA. Other DNA sequences in the sample encode the same CDR3. The chain links TRGV4 to TRGJ1 or TRGJ2. No J gene was available from TCRdb, and it was assigned here by a germline match of the DNA. The CDR3 is 13 amino acids. Per the germline V gene, CDR1 is EGSTGY and CDR2 is YDSYTSSV. This CDR3 is CATRDSVGYKKLF. In DNA, the CDR3 is TGTGCCACCAGGGATTCCGTGGGTTATAAGAAACTCTTT.

The sample holds many counts of this clone. J is TRGJ1 or TRGJ2 and V is TRGV4. The CDR3 runs to 14 residues. V dropped 1 base and J dropped 2; count of bases not matched to a gene: 5. Germline V gene lookup returns CDR1 EGSTGY and CDR2 YDSYTSSV. CDR3 region: CATWDGRHYYKKLF. As DNA, the CDR3 is TGTGCCACCTGGGATGGCCGACATTATTATAAGAAACTCTTT.

This clone was observed a few times. Translating this DNA gives a protein that differs at residue 11 from the TCRdb one, which belongs to a much larger clone; a read error is likely, and the protein shown is this translation. The V gene is TRGV2, but the J gene lacks a call. Germline CDR1 is EGSNGY and CDR2 is YDSYNSKV. The CDR3 is 13 residues long. This chain's CDR3 is CATWDAARGKRLF. CDR3 nucleotides: TGTGCCACCTGGGACGCCGCGAGGGGTAAGAGACTCTTT.

This clone occurred many times. For this DNA, TCRdb reports the protein of a much larger clone, which diverges at residue 9, most likely from a read error; the protein presented here is translated directly from the DNA. The chain joins TRGV9 to TRGJ1 or TRGJ2. TCRdb gives no J gene; it was assigned here by matching the DNA to germline. The germline gives CDR1 GITISATS, CDR2 ISYDGTV (reference sequence). The CDR3 runs 12 residues. In DNA, the CDR3 is TGTGCCTTGTGGGATCCCTATTATAGGAAACTCTTT. It yields the protein CALWDPYYRKLF.